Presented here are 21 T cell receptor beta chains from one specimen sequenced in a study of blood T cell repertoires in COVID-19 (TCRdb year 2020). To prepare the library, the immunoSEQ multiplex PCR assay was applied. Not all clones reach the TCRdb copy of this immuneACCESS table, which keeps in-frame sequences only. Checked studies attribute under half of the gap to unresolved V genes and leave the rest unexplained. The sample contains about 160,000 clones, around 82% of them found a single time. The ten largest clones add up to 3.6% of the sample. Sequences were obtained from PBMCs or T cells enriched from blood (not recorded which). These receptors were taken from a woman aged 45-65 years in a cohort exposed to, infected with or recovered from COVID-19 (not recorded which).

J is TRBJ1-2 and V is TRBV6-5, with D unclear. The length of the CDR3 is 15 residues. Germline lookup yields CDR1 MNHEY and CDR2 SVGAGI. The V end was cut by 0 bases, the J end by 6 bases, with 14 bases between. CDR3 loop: CASSYSTVGYDGYTF. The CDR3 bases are TGTGCCAGCAGTTACTCGACTGTGGGTTATGATGGCTACACCTTC.

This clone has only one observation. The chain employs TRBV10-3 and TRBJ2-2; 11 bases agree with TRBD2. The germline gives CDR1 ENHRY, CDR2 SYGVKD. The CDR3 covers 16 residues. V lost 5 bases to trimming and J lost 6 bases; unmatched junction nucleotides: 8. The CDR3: CAISYSGGASAGELFF. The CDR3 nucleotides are TGTGCCATCAGTTATAGCGGGGGGGCTTCTGCCGGGGAGCTGTTTTTT.

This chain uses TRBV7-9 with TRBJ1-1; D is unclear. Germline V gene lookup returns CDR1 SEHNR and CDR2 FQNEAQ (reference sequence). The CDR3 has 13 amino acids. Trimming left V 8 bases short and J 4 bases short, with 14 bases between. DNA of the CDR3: TGTGCCAGCGTGGAGGTATTGAGCACTGAAGCTTTCTTT. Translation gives CASVEVLSTEAFF.

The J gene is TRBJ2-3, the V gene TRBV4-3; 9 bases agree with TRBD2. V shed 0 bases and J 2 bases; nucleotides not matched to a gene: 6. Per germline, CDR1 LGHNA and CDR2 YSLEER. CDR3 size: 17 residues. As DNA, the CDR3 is TGCGCCAGCAGCCAAGATGACGGGACTAGCCCCACAGATACGCAGTATTTT. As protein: CASSQDDGTSPTDTQYF.

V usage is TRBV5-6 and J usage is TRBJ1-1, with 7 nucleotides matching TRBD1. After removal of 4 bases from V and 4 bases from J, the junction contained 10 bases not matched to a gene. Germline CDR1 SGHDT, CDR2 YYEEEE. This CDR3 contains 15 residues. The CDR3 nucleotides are TGTGCCAGCAGCCTAGAGCTACAGGGGACCACTGAAGCTTTCTTT. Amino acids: CASSLELQGTTEAFF.

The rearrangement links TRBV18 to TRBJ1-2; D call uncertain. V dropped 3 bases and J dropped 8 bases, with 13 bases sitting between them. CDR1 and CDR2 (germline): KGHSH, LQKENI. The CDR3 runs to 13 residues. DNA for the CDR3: TGTGCCAGCTCACCGCTGGCCGATCGAGGCTACACCTTC. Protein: CASSPLADRGYTF.

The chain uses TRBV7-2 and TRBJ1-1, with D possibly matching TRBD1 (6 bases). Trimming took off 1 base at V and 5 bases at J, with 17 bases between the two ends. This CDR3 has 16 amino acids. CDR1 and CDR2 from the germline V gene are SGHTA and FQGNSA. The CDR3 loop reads CASSLVGGGPLTEAFF. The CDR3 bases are TGTGCCAGCAGCTTAGTTGGGGGGGGGCCCCTAACTGAAGCTTTCTTT.

Here the CDR3 reads CASNRDFNTDTQYF. In DNA, the CDR3 is TGTGCCAGCAACCGGGACTTCAACACAGATACGCAGTATTTT. The V and J genes are TRBV2 and TRBJ2-3, with D possibly TRBD2 on 6 matching bases. The CDR3 extends over 14 amino acids. Germline CDR1 is SNHLY and CDR2 is FYNNEI. V dropped 7 bases and J dropped 2 bases, with 13 bases sitting between them.

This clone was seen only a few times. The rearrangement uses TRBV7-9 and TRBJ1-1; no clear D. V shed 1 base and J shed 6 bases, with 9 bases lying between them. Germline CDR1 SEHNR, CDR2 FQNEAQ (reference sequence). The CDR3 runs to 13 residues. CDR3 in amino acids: CASSLGVASEAFF. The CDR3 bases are TGTGCCAGCAGCTTAGGCGTTGCATCTGAAGCTTTCTTT.

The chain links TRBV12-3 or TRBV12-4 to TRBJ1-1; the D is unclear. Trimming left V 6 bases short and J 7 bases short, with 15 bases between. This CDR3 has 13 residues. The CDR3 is CASRPEIASEAFF. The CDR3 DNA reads TGTGCCAGCAGACCCGAGATTGCGAGTGAAGCTTTCTTT.

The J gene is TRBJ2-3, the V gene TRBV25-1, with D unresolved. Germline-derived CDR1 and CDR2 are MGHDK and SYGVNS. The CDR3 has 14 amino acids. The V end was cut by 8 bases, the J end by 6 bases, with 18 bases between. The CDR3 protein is CASSRGEGMDTQYF. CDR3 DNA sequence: TGTGCCAGCTCCCGCGGAGAAGGCATGGATACGCAGTATTTT. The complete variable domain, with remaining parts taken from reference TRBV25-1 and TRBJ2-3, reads EADIYQTPRYLVIGTGKKITLECSQTMGHDKMYWYQQDPGMELHLIHYSYGVNSTEKGDLSSESTVSRIRTEHFPLTLESARPSHTSQYLCASSRGEGMDTQYFGPGTRLTVL.

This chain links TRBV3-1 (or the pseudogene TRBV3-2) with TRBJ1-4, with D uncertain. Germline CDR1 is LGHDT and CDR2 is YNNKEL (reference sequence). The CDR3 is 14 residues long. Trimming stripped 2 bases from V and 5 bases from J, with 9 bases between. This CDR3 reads CASSQQTRNEKLFF. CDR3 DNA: TGTGCCAGCAGCCAACAGACTCGAAATGAAAAACTGTTTTTT.

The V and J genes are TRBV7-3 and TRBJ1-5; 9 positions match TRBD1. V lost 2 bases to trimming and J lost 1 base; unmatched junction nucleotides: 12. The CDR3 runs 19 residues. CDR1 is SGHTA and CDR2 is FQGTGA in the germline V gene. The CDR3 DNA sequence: TGTGCCAGCAGCTTACCCCCGGGACAGGGTTCGGCGAGCAATCAGCCCCAGCATTTT. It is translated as CASSLPPGQGSASNQPQHF. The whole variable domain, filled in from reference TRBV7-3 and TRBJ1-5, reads GAGVSQTPSNKVTEKGKYVELRCDPISGHTALYWYRQSLGQGPEFLIYFQGTGAADDSGLPNDRFFAVRPEGSVSTLKIQRTERGDSAVYLCASSLPPGQGSASNQPQHFGDGTRLSIL.

Here the CDR3 DNA reads TGTGCCAGCAGCGTTCTAGCGGGGGACAATGAGCAGTTCTTC. Translated: CASSVLAGDNEQFF. The chain uses TRBV9 and TRBJ2-1; TRBD2 aligns across 10 bases. This CDR3 is 14 amino acids long. Per the germline V gene, CDR1 is SGDLS and CDR2 is YYNGEE. V was clipped by 2 bases and J by 5 bases; unmatched bases: 1.

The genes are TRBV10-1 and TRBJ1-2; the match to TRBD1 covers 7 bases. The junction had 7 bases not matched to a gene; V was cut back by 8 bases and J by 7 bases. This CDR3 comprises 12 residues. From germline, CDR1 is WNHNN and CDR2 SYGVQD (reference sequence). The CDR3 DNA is TGCGCCAGCCGAGGGGACAGAGGTGGCTACACCTTC. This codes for CASRGDRGGYTF.

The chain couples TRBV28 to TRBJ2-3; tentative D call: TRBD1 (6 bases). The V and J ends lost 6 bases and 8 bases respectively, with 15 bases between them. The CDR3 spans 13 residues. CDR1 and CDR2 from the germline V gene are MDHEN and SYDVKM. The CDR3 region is CASRFGTRGTQYF. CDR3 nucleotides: TGTGCCAGCAGGTTCGGTACCAGGGGTACGCAGTATTTT.

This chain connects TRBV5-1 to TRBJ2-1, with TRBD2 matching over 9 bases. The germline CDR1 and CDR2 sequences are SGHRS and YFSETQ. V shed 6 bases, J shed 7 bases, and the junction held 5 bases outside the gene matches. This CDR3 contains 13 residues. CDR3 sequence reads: CASTEAGGNEQFF. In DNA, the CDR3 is TGCGCCAGCACAGAAGCGGGGGGAAATGAGCAGTTCTTC.

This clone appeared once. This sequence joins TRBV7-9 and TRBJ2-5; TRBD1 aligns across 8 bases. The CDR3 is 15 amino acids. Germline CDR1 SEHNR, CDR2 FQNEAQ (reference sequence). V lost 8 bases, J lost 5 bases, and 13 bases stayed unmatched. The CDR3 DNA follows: TGTGCCAGCCGCCCCCCTGGACAGGGATGGGAGACCCAGTACTTC. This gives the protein CASRPPGQGWETQYF.

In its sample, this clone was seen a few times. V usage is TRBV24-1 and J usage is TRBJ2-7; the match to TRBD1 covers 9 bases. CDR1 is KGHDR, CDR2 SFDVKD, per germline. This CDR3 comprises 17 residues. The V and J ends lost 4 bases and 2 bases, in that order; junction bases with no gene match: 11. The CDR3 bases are TGTGCCACCAGTGAATTGCGAGGGGACAGGGTCACCTACGAGCAGTACTTC. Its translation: CATSELRGDRVTYEQYF.

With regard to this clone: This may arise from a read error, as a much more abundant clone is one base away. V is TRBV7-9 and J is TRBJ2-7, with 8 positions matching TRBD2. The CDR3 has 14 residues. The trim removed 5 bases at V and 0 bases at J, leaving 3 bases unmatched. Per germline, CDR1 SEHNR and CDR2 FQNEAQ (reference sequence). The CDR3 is CASSPGGGSYEQYF. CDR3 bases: TGTGCCAGCAGCCCCGGGGGGGGCTCCTACGAGCAGTACTTC.

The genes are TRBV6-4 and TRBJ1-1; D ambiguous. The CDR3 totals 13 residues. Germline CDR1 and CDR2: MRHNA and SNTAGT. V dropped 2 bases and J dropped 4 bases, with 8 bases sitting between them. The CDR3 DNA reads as TGTGCCAGCAGTGACGAAGAGGGCACTGAAGCTTTCTTT. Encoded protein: CASSDEEGTEAFF.